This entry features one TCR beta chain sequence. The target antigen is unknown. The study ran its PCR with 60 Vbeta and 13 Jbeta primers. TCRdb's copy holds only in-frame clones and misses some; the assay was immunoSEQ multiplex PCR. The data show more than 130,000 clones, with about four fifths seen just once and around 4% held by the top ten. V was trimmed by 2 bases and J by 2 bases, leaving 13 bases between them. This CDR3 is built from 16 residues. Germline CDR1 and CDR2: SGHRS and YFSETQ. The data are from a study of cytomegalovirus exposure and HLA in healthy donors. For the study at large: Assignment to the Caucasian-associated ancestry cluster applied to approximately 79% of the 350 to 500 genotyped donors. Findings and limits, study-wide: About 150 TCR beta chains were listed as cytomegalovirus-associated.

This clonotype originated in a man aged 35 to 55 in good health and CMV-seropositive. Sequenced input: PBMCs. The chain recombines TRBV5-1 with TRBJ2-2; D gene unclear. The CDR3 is CASSLEITENTGELFF. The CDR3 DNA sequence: TGCGCCAGCAGCTTAGAAATTACAGAAAACACCGGGGAGCTGTTTTTT.